These 24 T cell receptor beta chains originate from one sample sequenced in a study of T cells after yellow fever vaccination. Via MiXCR, TCRdb re-called the 5' RACE reads, giving one row per CDR3 protein. In the table there are hundreds of thousands of distinct CDR3 sequences, around 20% of which are singletons. The sample was PBMCs, taken before the yellow fever booster vaccination. The receptors shown here come from a man between 18 and 29 years old who received the YFV17D yellow fever vaccine.

CDR3 protein: CATSREAGTAEQYF. CDR3 nucleotides: TGTGCCACCAGCAGAGAAGCAGGAACAGCCGAGCAGTACTTC. The rearrangement uses TRBV15 and TRBJ2-7; D remains ambiguous. The ends were cut back, 0 bases at V and 6 bases at J, with 12 bases in the middle. This CDR3 spans 14 amino acids. Germline CDR1 and CDR2: LNHNV and YYDKDF (reference sequence).

This sequence joins TRBV7-9 and TRBJ2-7; TRBD1 aligns across 10 bases. Germline loops: CDR1 SEHNR, CDR2 FQNEAQ (reference sequence). Trimming removed 1 base from V and 5 bases from J; junction bases left unmatched: 5. This CDR3 is 15 amino acids long. The CDR3 loop reads CASSLVGTGDHEQYF. As DNA, the CDR3 is TGTGCCAGCAGCTTAGTAGGGACAGGGGACCACGAGCAGTACTTC. Together with reference TRBV7-9 and TRBJ2-7, the CDR3 gives the full variable domain: DTGVSQNPRHKITKRGQNVTFRCDPISEHNRLYWYRQTLGQGPEFLTYFQNEAQLEKSRLLSDRFSAERPKGSFSTLEIQRTEQGDSAMYLCASSLVGTGDHEQYFGPGTRLTVT.

The gene calls are TRBV7-9 and TRBJ2-7; 7 bases map to TRBD1. The germline V gene has CDR1 SEHNR and CDR2 FQNEAQ (reference sequence). V was pared by 4 bases and J by 4 bases, with 13 bases of the junction left unmatched. The CDR3 sequence is 16 residues long. The DNA for the CDR3 is TGTGCCAGCAGCTACACCGACGGGACAGCGATATACGAGCAGTACTTC. This translates into CASSYTDGTAIYEQYF. Using reference TRBV7-9 and TRBJ2-7 for the parts outside the CDR3, the full variable domain is DTGVSQNPRHKITKRGQNVTFRCDPISEHNRLYWYRQTLGQGPEFLTYFQNEAQLEKSRLLSDRFSAERPKGSFSTLEIQRTEQGDSAMYLCASSYTDGTAIYEQYFGPGTRLTVT.

The rearrangement links TRBV11-3 to TRBJ2-2, with 7 bases that match TRBD2. Per the germline V gene, CDR1 is SGHNT and CDR2 is YENEEA. The trim removed 8 bases at V and 0 bases at J, leaving 3 bases unmatched. The CDR3 length is 14 residues. CDR3 amino acids: CASRAGPNTGELFF. In DNA form, the CDR3 reads TGTGCCAGCCGAGCGGGGCCGAACACCGGGGAGCTGTTTTTT.

This clonotype was detected only a few times. The V call is TRBV4-2, the J call TRBJ2-3; 8 positions match TRBD2. Germline V lookup: CDR1 LGHNA, CDR2 YNFKEQ. This CDR3 has 17 amino acids. Unmatched junction bases numbered 9, after V lost 0 bases and J lost 4 bases. The CDR3 here is CASSQDWAGLVSDTQYF. CDR3 nucleotides: TGTGCCAGCAGCCAAGATTGGGCGGGACTAGTCTCAGATACGCAGTATTTT.

The rearrangement uses TRBV27 and TRBJ1-4; D perhaps matches TRBD1 (6 bases). Trimming cost V 4 bases and J 4 bases, with 16 bases left between them. The CDR3 has 16 residues. Germline lookup yields CDR1 MNHEY and CDR2 SMNVEV (reference sequence). DNA of the CDR3: TGTGCCAGCAGTTCGGCCGGGGGCAGGGTTAATGAAAAACTGTTTTTT. Translation: CASSSAGGRVNEKLFF.

This rearrangement joins TRBV20-1 to TRBJ2-4; TRBD1 is a possible D gene (6 bases). This CDR3 is built from 16 residues. CDR1 is DFQATT, CDR2 SNEGSKA, per germline (reference sequence). With 3 bases removed from V and 1 base from J, the gap between germline ends came to 16 bases. The CDR3 protein is CSASTGTSVAKNIQYF. The DNA of the CDR3 is TGCAGTGCTAGCACCGGGACATCCGTGGCCAAAAACATTCAGTACTTC.

The chain is built from TRBV19 and TRBJ2-1; D is perhaps TRBD2 (6 bases). The CDR3 sequence is 13 residues long. The germline V and J ends were trimmed by 6 bases and 5 bases, with 11 bases remaining between them. CDR1 is LNHDA and CDR2 is SQIVND in the germline V gene (reference sequence). The CDR3 coding sequence is TGTGCCAGTAGGGAGTCGGGAGACAATGAGCAGTTCTTC. It specifies CASRESGDNEQFF.

This clonotype was seen many times. This chain joins TRBV4-1 and TRBJ1-1, with D possibly TRBD1 on 5 matching bases. Germline V CDR1 and CDR2: MGHRA, YSYEKL. CDR3 length: 15 amino acids. The ends were cut back, 0 bases at V and 0 bases at J, with 8 bases in the middle. The CDR3 DNA reads TGCGCCAGCAGCCAAGATCGGGGACTGAACACTGAAGCTTTCTTT. Its translation is CASSQDRGLNTEAFF.

This clonotype was detected only a few times. A much larger clone differs from this one at a single base, so this may be a read error. This chain links TRBV10-3 with TRBJ2-6; D not certain. Germline CDR1 and CDR2: ENHRY and SYGVKD. This CDR3 contains 15 residues. The CDR3, as DNA: TGTTCCATCAGTGATAGTTTTACTGGGGCCAACGTCCTGACTTTC. Translation gives CSISDSFTGANVLTF.

This clonotype has a handful of counts. The V call is TRBV6-5, the J call TRBJ2-7; D not certain. The V and J ends lost 5 bases and 3 bases respectively, with 17 bases between them. CDR1 and CDR2 from the germline V gene are MNHEY and SVGAGI. There are 15 residues in the CDR3. The CDR3 bases are TGTGCCAGCAGTCAGGCCCCTACGGGCTTCTACGAGCAGTACTTC. As protein: CASSQAPTGFYEQYF.

The chain carries TRBV28 and TRBJ2-4; either TRBD1 or TRBD2 may fit D (5 bases each). Deletions cut 3 bases from V and 2 bases from J, with 8 bases between. This CDR3 comprises 14 residues. Germline CDR1 and CDR2: MDHEN and SYDVKM. The CDR3 DNA follows: TGTGCCAGCAGTTTGAGGGGAACCAAAAACATTCAGTACTTC. Translation gives CASSLRGTKNIQYF.

The chain combines TRBV29-1 with TRBJ1-3; unclear D gene. Trimming left V 1 base short and J 3 bases short, with 10 bases between. The CDR3 length is 14 residues. Germline assignment: CDR1 SQVTM and CDR2 ANQGSEA. The CDR3 reads CSVEGPGLGNTIYF. The CDR3 nucleotides read TGCAGCGTTGAAGGGCCGGGTCTTGGAAACACCATATATTTT.

This clonotype was seen only a few times. The chain has TRBV3-1 and TRBJ1-2, with D possibly matching TRBD1 (5 bases). The CDR3 spans 17 residues. The germline gives CDR1 LGHDT, CDR2 YNNKEL (reference sequence). V shed 4 bases and J shed 6 bases, with 24 bases lying between them. The CDR3 spells CASSPIPGRRSDDGYTF. DNA for the CDR3: TGTGCCAGCAGCCCAATTCCGGGACGGAGGTCGGACGATGGCTACACCTTC.

This clonotype was seen only a few times. This rearrangement joins TRBV7-2 to TRBJ2-3; D is undetermined. CDR1 and CDR2 from the germline V gene are SGHTA and FQGNSA. The CDR3 runs 14 residues. The V gene lost 0 bases and the J gene lost 2 bases, with 6 bases spanning the gap. The CDR3 protein is CASSLAPNTDTQYF. Here the CDR3 DNA reads TGTGCCAGCAGCTTAGCCCCTAACACAGATACGCAGTATTTT.

The chain carries TRBV20-1 and TRBJ1-4; D may be TRBD1 (6 bases). CDR1 and CDR2 (germline): DFQATT, SNEGSKA (reference sequence). This CDR3 has 13 residues. CDR3 sequence: CSTGNRFNEKLFF. CDR3 sequence (DNA): TGCAGCACAGGGAATCGTTTTAATGAAAAACTGTTTTTT.

The V and J genes are TRBV7-9 and TRBJ2-5, with D unresolved. V was trimmed by 3 bases and J by 2 bases, leaving 10 bases between them. From germline, CDR1 is SEHNR and CDR2 FQNEAQ (reference sequence). CDR3 size: 14 residues. In DNA form, the CDR3 reads TGTGCCAGCAGCTTTTCTGTCCCTCAAGAGACCCAGTACTTC. It codes for CASSFSVPQETQYF. Together with reference TRBV7-9 and TRBJ2-5, the CDR3 gives the full variable domain: DTGVSQNPRHKITKRGQNVTFRCDPISEHNRLYWYRQTLGQGPEFLTYFQNEAQLEKSRLLSDRFSAERPKGSFSTLEIQRTEQGDSAMYLCASSFSVPQETQYFGPGTRLLVL.

Only a few counts were recorded for this clonotype. The chain has TRBV9 and TRBJ2-5; the D gene is possibly TRBD1 (6 bases). CDR3 length equals 14 residues. Trimming took off 4 bases at V and 0 bases at J, with 10 bases between the two ends. The germline V gene has CDR1 SGDLS and CDR2 YYNGEE. The CDR3 region has the DNA TGTGCCAGCAGCCCGGGACAAAACCAAGAGACCCAGTACTTC. It encodes CASSPGQNQETQYF.

The chain carries TRBV20-1 and TRBJ2-7; 10 bases are shared with TRBD1. Germline CDR1 and CDR2: DFQATT and SNEGSKA (reference sequence). J lost 3 bases, V lost 3 bases, and 8 bases had no gene match. The CDR3 spans 15 residues. CDR3 protein: CSASTGTGVLYEQYV. The CDR3 DNA follows: TGCAGTGCTAGCACTGGGACAGGGGTCCTCTACGAGCAGTACGTC.

The chain carries TRBV7-2 and TRBJ1-2; 7 positions agree with TRBD1. Germline V gene lookup returns CDR1 SGHTA and CDR2 FQGNSA. The CDR3 runs to 12 residues. V lost 5 bases to trimming and J lost 5 bases; unmatched junction nucleotides: 2. The CDR3 nucleotides are TGTGCCAGCAGCATACAGGGGTATGGCTACACCTTC. Protein sequence: CASSIQGYGYTF.

The V and J genes are TRBV9 and TRBJ2-7; tentative D call: TRBD1 (5 bases). CDR3 length: 16 residues. The ends were cut back, 2 bases at V and 3 bases at J, with 18 bases in the middle. Germline V gives CDR1 SGDLS, CDR2 YYNGEE. CDR3 nucleotides: TGTGCCAGCAGCGTTCTCCCCGCGGTGGGGCTCTACGAGCAGTACTTC. Its translation: CASSVLPAVGLYEQYF.

This clonotype was detected a few times. CDR3 sequence: CASSPERSETQYF. CDR3 sequence (DNA): TGTGCCAGCTCACCAGAACGGTCGGAGACCCAGTACTTC. This chain uses TRBV18 with TRBJ2-5, with D unresolved. The germline V gene encodes CDR1 KGHSH and CDR2 LQKENI. This CDR3 has 13 amino acids. The germline V and J ends were trimmed by 2 bases and 5 bases, with 9 bases remaining between them.

This clonotype occurred a few times. V usage is TRBV7-9 and J usage is TRBJ2-1; weak D call: TRBD1 (6 bases). The CDR3 runs 14 residues. V lost 1 base, J lost 7 bases, and 11 bases lay in between. From germline, CDR1 is SEHNR and CDR2 FQNEAQ (reference sequence). Written as DNA, the CDR3 is TGTGCCAGCAGCTTAGAGGGTAGGGGGAATGAGCAGTTCTTC. Translating it yields CASSLEGRGNEQFF.

This clonotype was observed a few times. This chain connects TRBV7-9 to TRBJ1-6; D may be TRBD1 (5 bases). CDR1 SEHNR and CDR2 FQNEAQ come from the germline V gene (reference sequence). The CDR3 sequence is 14 residues long. With 5 bases removed from V and 10 bases from J, the gap between germline ends came to 15 bases. The CDR3 DNA reads TGTGCCAGCAGCCCTTGGACAAATGACTCACCCCTCCACTTT. It encodes CASSPWTNDSPLHF.